Below are 28 T cell receptor beta chains sequenced from a single sample in a study of T cell changes during pregnancy in multiple sclerosis. Data came from immunoSEQ multiplex PCR; TCRdb stores just in-frame clones and leaves some out. The data hold about 98,000 clones, with just over 90% observed a single time. The specimen was peripheral blood, collected after pregnancy. These receptors were obtained from a female donor in good health, enrolled as a control in a pregnancy study.

This chain joins TRBV7-9 and TRBJ1-1; D remains ambiguous. CDR3 length equals 15 residues. The germline V and J ends were trimmed by 4 bases and 2 bases, with 14 bases remaining between them. The germline V gene has CDR1 SEHNR and CDR2 FQNEAQ (reference sequence). The CDR3 region has the DNA TGTGCCAGCAGCTCTGACGCCACAGCTAACACTGAAGCTTTCTTT. Protein sequence: CASSSDATANTEAFF.

The table lists this clone with a count of one. This chain links TRBV10-2 with TRBJ2-1; 11 bases line up with TRBD2. The CDR3 extends over 16 amino acids. Trimming took 3 bases from V and 4 from J; bases not matched to a gene: 5. CDR1 WSHSY and CDR2 SAAADI come from the germline V gene. Here the CDR3 reads CASSEISGGVYNEQFF. The CDR3 nucleotides read TGCGCCAGCAGTGAAATTAGCGGGGGGGTTTACAATGAGCAGTTCTTC.

This chain joins TRBV2 and TRBJ2-6, with D possibly TRBD2 on 7 matching bases. Germline V gene sequence: CDR1 SNHLY, CDR2 FYNNEI. The CDR3 covers 17 residues. The V and J ends lost 4 bases and 4 bases respectively, with 17 bases between them. This CDR3 reads CASSVLGGEAGANVLTF. The CDR3 DNA follows: TGTGCCAGCAGTGTGTTAGGGGGGGAAGCGGGGGCCAACGTCCTGACTTTC.

The chain carries TRBV9 and TRBJ1-2; D may be TRBD1 (5 bases). V gave up 1 base and J gave up 6 bases, with 19 bases separating them. The CDR3 has 16 amino acids. CDR1 is SGDLS, CDR2 YYNGEE, per germline. DNA of the CDR3: TGTGCCAGCAGCGTAAACCTAATGGGGGGGGGACATGGCTACACCTTC. Translation gives CASSVNLMGGGHGYTF. Full variable domain (outside the CDR3, taken from reference TRBV9 and TRBJ1-2): DSGVTQTPKHLITATGQRVTLRCSPRSGDLSVYWYQQSLDQGLQFLIQYYNGEERAKGNILERFSAQQFPDLHSELNLSSLELGDSALYFCASSVNLMGGGHGYTFGSGTRLTVV.

V gene TRBV11-2 combines with J gene TRBJ1-1; no firm D call. CDR3 size: 12 residues. Deletions cut 6 bases from V and 3 bases from J, with 8 bases between. Germline V lookup: CDR1 SGHAT, CDR2 FQNNGV. This CDR3 reads CASRYSYTEAFF. In DNA form, the CDR3 reads TGTGCCAGCAGGTACAGCTACACTGAAGCTTTCTTT.

J is TRBJ2-7 and V is TRBV7-2; D is perhaps TRBD2 (5 bases). V was shortened by 5 bases and J by 0 bases, with 11 bases between the two germline ends. Germline loops: CDR1 SGHTA, CDR2 FQGNSA. This CDR3 is built from 14 residues. CDR3 sequence reads: CASSPTSHSYEQYF. The CDR3 DNA sequence: TGTGCCAGCAGCCCAACTAGTCACTCCTACGAGCAGTACTTC. Full variable domain (outside the CDR3, taken from reference TRBV7-2 and TRBJ2-7): GAGVSQSPSNKVTEKGKDVELRCDPISGHTALYWYRQSLGQGLEFLIYFQGNSAPDKSGLPSDRFSAERTGGSVSTLTIQRTQQEDSAVYLCASSPTSHSYEQYFGPGTRLTVT.

The chain couples TRBV30 to TRBJ1-1, with 7 nucleotides matching TRBD1. The CDR3 spans 14 residues. The V gene end was trimmed by 5 bases and the J gene end by 8 bases; junction bases not matched to a gene: 14. The germline V gene has CDR1 GTSNPN and CDR2 SVGIG (reference sequence). In DNA form, the CDR3 reads TGTGCCTGGGGATTGGGGGGACAGCGCCCCGAAGCTTTCTTT. This sequence encodes CAWGLGGQRPEAFF. Variable domain in full (rest from reference TRBV30 and TRBJ1-1): SQTIHQWPATLVQPVGSPLSLECTVEGTSNPNLYWYRQAAGRGLQLLFYSVGIGQISSEVPQNLSASRPQDRQFILSSKKLLLSDSGFYLCAWGLGGQRPEAFFGQGTRLTVV.

The genes are TRBV2 and TRBJ2-5, with 8 bases that match TRBD1. V lost 4 bases, J lost 4 bases, and 5 bases stayed unmatched. This CDR3 region has 14 residues. Germline V gene sequence: CDR1 SNHLY, CDR2 FYNNEI. The CDR3 nucleotides are TGTGCCAGCAGTGGCCCCACAGGGGGAGAGACCCAGTACTTC. As protein: CASSGPTGGETQYF.

V gene TRBV5-1 combines with J gene TRBJ2-1, with D hard to call. Trimming cost V 4 bases and J 9 bases, with 8 bases left between them. This CDR3 contains 11 residues. Germline V gene lookup returns CDR1 SGHRS and CDR2 YFSETQ. The chain's CDR3 is CASSGQGEQFF. In DNA, the CDR3 is TGCGCCAGCAGCGGGCAAGGTGAGCAGTTCTTC. The whole variable domain, remainder taken from reference TRBV5-1 and TRBJ2-1, is KAGVTQTPRYLIKTRGQQVTLSCSPISGHRSVSWYQQTPGQGLQFLFEYFSETQRNKGNFPGRFSGRQFSNSRSEMNVSTLELGDSALYLCASSGQGEQFFGPGTRLTVL.

J is TRBJ2-1 and V is TRBV9, with 11 nucleotides matching TRBD2. The CDR3 has 15 residues. Germline CDR1 is SGDLS and CDR2 is YYNGEE. V trimming: 2 bases; J trimming: 6 bases; junction bases outside the gene matches: 4. Here the CDR3 DNA reads TGTGCCAGCAGCGTCGCCGGGACTAGCGGCAATGAGCAGTTCTTC. It is translated as CASSVAGTSGNEQFF.

The chain has TRBV18 and TRBJ2-7; possible D gene TRBD2, 6 bases. CDR1 is KGHSH, CDR2 LQKENI, per germline. With 2 bases removed from V and 4 bases from J, the gap between germline ends came to 12 bases. The CDR3 length is 14 residues. In DNA form, the CDR3 reads TGTGCCAGCTCACCATCGGGGGAATTTTACGAGCAGTACTTC. Translating gives CASSPSGEFYEQYF.

The chain employs TRBV7-6 and TRBJ2-7, with 8 nucleotides matching TRBD2. This CDR3 is built from 15 residues. Germline CDR1 SGHVS, CDR2 FNYEAQ. The junction had 6 bases not matched to a gene; V was cut back by 2 bases and J by 3 bases. The CDR3 loop is CASSLLYGGVYEQYF. The CDR3 region has the DNA TGTGCCAGCAGCTTATTATACGGGGGGGTCTACGAGCAGTACTTC. The full variable domain, completed using reference TRBV7-6 and TRBJ2-7, is GAGVSQSPRYKVTKRGQDVALRCDPISGHVSLYWYRQALGQGPEFLTYFNYEAQQDKSGLPNDRFSAERPEGSISTLTIQRTEQRDSAMYRCASSLLYGGVYEQYFGPGTRLTVT.

This chain connects TRBV7-9 to TRBJ2-7, with D possibly being TRBD1 (7 bases). The germline CDR1 and CDR2 sequences are SEHNR and FQNEAQ (reference sequence). V dropped 5 bases and J dropped 4 bases, with 15 bases sitting between them. CDR3 size: 14 residues. CDR3 DNA: TGTGCCAGCAGCCACGCGGGACAGTCTTACGAGCAGTACTTC. This encodes CASSHAGQSYEQYF.

The chain recombines TRBV2 with TRBJ2-1; tentatively, D is TRBD2 (5 bases). CDR3 length: 11 residues. Per germline, CDR1 SNHLY and CDR2 FYNNEI. Between the trimmed V and J ends, which lost 8 bases and 3 bases, there was a span of 5 bases. Here the CDR3 reads CASRDYNEQFF. The CDR3 DNA follows: TGTGCCAGCCGGGACTACAATGAGCAGTTCTTC.

V and J are TRBV21-1 and TRBJ2-3; TRBD2, the table's D call, lacks a check against the DNA. TRBV21-1 is described as a pseudogene. The length of the CDR3 is 17 residues. CDR3 amino acids: CASSGGEEVASTDTQYF. Here the CDR3 DNA reads TGTGCCAGCAGCGGAGGAGAAGAGGTGGCTAGCACAGATACGCAGTATTTT.

The chain uses TRBV9 and TRBJ2-5, with 8 positions matching TRBD2. The germline V gene encodes CDR1 SGDLS and CDR2 YYNGEE. The CDR3 length is 15 residues. Trimming cost V 0 bases and J 3 bases; bases outside gene matches: 4. The CDR3 loop reads CASSVAGTSEETQYF. CDR3 coding DNA: TGTGCCAGCAGCGTAGCAGGGACTAGTGAAGAGACCCAGTACTTC. Drawing the rest from reference TRBV9 and TRBJ2-5, the complete variable domain is DSGVTQTPKHLITATGQRVTLRCSPRSGDLSVYWYQQSLDQGLQFLIQYYNGEERAKGNILERFSAQQFPDLHSELNLSSLELGDSALYFCASSVAGTSEETQYFGPGTRLLVL.

With respect to this clone: Different DNA sequences within this sample yield the same CDR3. The J gene is TRBJ1-3, the V gene TRBV6-1, with a weak D call TRBD1 (6 bases). This CDR3 has 14 residues. Germline V gives CDR1 MNHNS, CDR2 SASEGT. V was trimmed by 4 bases and J by 2 bases, leaving 9 bases between them. The chain's CDR3 is CASSVQGTGNTIYF. The CDR3 DNA follows: TGTGCCAGCAGTGTACAGGGAACTGGAAACACCATATATTTT.

The chain combines TRBV14 with TRBJ2-3; TRBD1 matches at 9 bases. Per germline, CDR1 SGHDN and CDR2 FVKESK. The CDR3 loop spans 15 amino acids. Trimming cost V 4 bases and J 2 bases; bases outside gene matches: 4. DNA for the CDR3: TGTGCCAGCAGCCGAGGGACAGGGTACACAGATACGCAGTATTTT. Encoded protein: CASSRGTGYTDTQYF. The whole variable domain, filled in from reference TRBV14 and TRBJ2-3, reads EAGVTQFPSHSVIEKGQTVTLRCDPISGHDNLYWYRRVMGKEIKFLLHFVKESKQDESGMPNNRFLAERTGGTYSTLKVQPAELEDSGVYFCASSRGTGYTDTQYFGPGTRLTVL.

The chain couples TRBV9 to TRBJ2-1, with D possibly TRBD2 on 5 matching bases. Germline V gene sequence: CDR1 SGDLS, CDR2 YYNGEE. There are 16 residues in the CDR3. The V end lost 3 bases, the J end lost 3 bases, and 16 bases lay between the germline ends. The CDR3 DNA reads as TGTGCCAGCAGCGGTGGCGGGCGGGCTTTCTACAATGAGCAGTTCTTC. Its protein is CASSGGGRAFYNEQFF.

The J gene is TRBJ1-6, the V gene TRBV6-5; 7 nucleotides align to TRBD1. This CDR3 region has 15 residues. Unmatched junction bases numbered 11, after V lost 6 bases and J lost 9 bases. CDR1 is MNHEY, CDR2 SVGAGI, per germline. CDR3 sequence (DNA): TGTGCCAGCAGGACAACAGGGACAGTCTTTTCACCCCTCCACTTT. This codes for CASRTTGTVFSPLHF.

The chain has TRBV14 and TRBJ2-3, with D possibly being TRBD1 (6 bases). Trimming removed 5 bases from V and 1 base from J, with 13 bases in between. This CDR3 contains 15 residues. Germline loops: CDR1 SGHDN, CDR2 FVKESK. CDR3 region: CASSTQGAGTDTQYF. The CDR3 nucleotides are TGTGCCAGCAGCACACAGGGAGCGGGCACAGATACGCAGTATTTT.

DNA of the CDR3: TGTGCCAGCAGCTCACCCTCCTGGGGGGAGGAATACGAGCAGTACTTC. Amino acid sequence: CASSSPSWGEEYEQYF. The chain couples TRBV11-2 to TRBJ2-7; possibly TRBD2 for D (6 bases). Germline V CDR1 and CDR2: SGHAT, FQNNGV. Trimming took 4 bases from V and 4 from J, leaving 20 bases between them. The CDR3 is made up of 16 amino acids.

V and J are TRBV11-2 and TRBJ2-2; D possibly corresponds to TRBD2 (5 bases). The germline gives CDR1 SGHAT, CDR2 FQNNGV. Trimming cost V 5 bases and J 1 base, with 11 bases left between them. This CDR3 is built from 15 residues. The CDR3 DNA is TGTGCCAGCAGCCCAGGTCGGGGGAACACCGGGGAGCTGTTTTTT. Encoded protein: CASSPGRGNTGELFF.

J is TRBJ1-6 and V is TRBV9, with 8 positions matching TRBD1. From germline, CDR1 is SGDLS and CDR2 YYNGEE. This CDR3 has 15 residues. V shed 3 bases, J shed 6 bases, and the junction held 5 bases outside the gene matches. The CDR3 coding sequence is TGTGCCAGCAGCGCGAGGACAGGGACTAATTCACCCCTCCACTTT. Translation: CASSARTGTNSPLHF.

This chain uses TRBV19 with TRBJ2-1, with TRBD1 identical over 8 bases. The CDR3 totals 15 residues. In germline, CDR1 is LNHDA, CDR2 SQIVND (reference sequence). V shed 7 bases and J 7 bases; nucleotides not matched to a gene: 12. The CDR3 sequence is CASKGVGTGKNEQFF. Here the CDR3 DNA reads TGTGCCAGTAAAGGTGTCGGGACAGGAAAAAATGAGCAGTTCTTC.

This clone came up once. The rearrangement links TRBV13 to TRBJ1-1, with 9 bases that match TRBD1. The CDR3 sequence is 13 residues long. After removal of 3 bases from V and 10 bases from J, the junction contained 6 bases not matched to a gene. The V gene's germline CDR1 is PRHDT and CDR2 FYEKMQ (reference sequence). The CDR3 DNA reads as TGTGCCAGCAGCTTCCCGGGACAGGGTACAGCTTTCTTT. It is translated as CASSFPGQGTAFF.

This clone was picked up one time. The chain employs TRBV5-1 and TRBJ1-1, with D possibly being TRBD1 (5 bases). Trimming took off 0 bases at V and 3 bases at J, with 21 bases between the two ends. Germline CDR1 and CDR2: SGHRS and YFSETQ. The CDR3 extends over 18 amino acids. CDR3 nucleotide sequence: TGCGCCAGCAGCTTGGGTTTAGTGACAACAGGATCTGACACTGAAGCTTTCTTT. Its protein product is CASSLGLVTTGSDTEAFF.

The CDR3 here is CASSLGGPGSEAFF. As DNA, the CDR3 is TGTGCCAGCAGCTTAGGGGGGCCGGGCTCTGAAGCTTTCTTT. The rearrangement uses TRBV7-6 and TRBJ1-1; D possibly corresponds to TRBD1 (6 bases). Germline lookup yields CDR1 SGHVS and CDR2 FNYEAQ. This CDR3 is 14 amino acids long. V was cut by 1 base and J by 6 bases, with 12 bases left in between.